Given below is one T cell receptor (beta chain) in context. The antigen it binds to is not known. No per-base quality is available; no much larger clone lies one base away. TCRbeta CDR3 regions were amplified from genomic DNA using the immunoSEQ Assay, a bias-controlled multiplex PCR. As for how the authors treated the data: The number of nucleated cells in each sample was estimated by amplification of reference gene primers within the assay. To quantify the absolute abundance of each unique TCRbeta CDR3 rearrangement, sequence reads were collapsed and filtered. For each sample, productive Simpson clonality was calculated as the square root of Simpson's diversity index across productive rearrangements. This is the immuneACCESS table as TCRdb keeps it, with only in-frame sequences that have V and J called. A part of the clones is gone; compared with another copy, unresolved V genes explain less than half, and the rest is unexplained. Clone size and V and J calls were adopted from that table, with D and trimming inferred from the DNA. The sample data list about 150,000 clones, and around 84% of these were observed just once. Approximately 0.5% of the sample lies in the top ten.

The entry originates in a study of blood T cell repertoires in COVID-19 (dated by TCRdb to the early 2020s). Regarding the complete study: The collaborator samples originated in the United States, Italy and Spain and spanned the acute and convalescent phases of COVID-19. The repertoires were made available in a free public database intended to serve as a resource for research on the immune response to SARS-CoV-2. Subjects who had been exposed to COVID-19, were actively infected with it, or had recovered from it provided the deeply sampled blood TCRbeta repertoires that made up the dataset. The samples were drawn from the first 160 participants of the ongoing ImmuneRACE study and from over 950 subjects provided by 6 global collaborators. A de-identified subject ID, COVID-19 status, age in years and sex were almost always included in the sample metadata. The material from the prospective study consisted of cDNA or gDNA derived from T cells, B-cell-depleted T cells, or PBMCs. Where HLA class I and class II types were available, the types were taken from metadata supplied by the sample provider, not from assay-based typing.

In Seattle, one collaborating source enrolled patients while the infection was active and tracked those patients longitudinally over the course of disease. The collaborating institutions used their own protocols to collect whole blood in K2EDTA tubes. Collaborator samples were shipped for TCRbeta analysis as frozen whole blood, isolated PBMCs, or DNA extracted from either sample type. V and J are trimmed by 6 bases and 5 bases, and the gene matches miss 9 bases of the junction. CDR1 and CDR2 are drawn from the germline V gene (reference sequence): MNHEY, SMNVEV. Spanning cysteine to phenylalanine, the CDR3 consists of 15 amino acids. Just the 45-base CDR3 DNA is kept, in frame starting at base 1. Beyond this particular receptor, the publication reports: The quantity of clinical and demographic metadata differed by source and by participant and was supplied without curation.

Input material: peripheral blood. This sequence uses TRBV27 and TRBJ1-1; 10 bases in the junction line up with TRBD1. The sequence was collected from a man aged 55 to 69 with COVID-19, enrolled during active disease. The base sequence is TGTGCCAGCAGCGATCGACAGGGGGCGTTGACTGAAGCTTTCTTT. Translated, this gives CASSDRQGALTEAFF.